The clone carrying this T cell receptor beta chain was counted a single time. Its antigen remains unknown. This entry belongs to a study of cytomegalovirus exposure and HLA in healthy donors. PCR was performed using 60 Vbeta and 13 Jbeta primers. The data were produced by immunoSEQ multiplex PCR, yet TCRdb's version contains in-frame clones alone and is incomplete. Seen here are roughly 160,000 clones, about 72% observed once, and the top ten hold 3.7%. Findings and limits, study-wide: High sensitivity and specificity were reportedly achieved when the classifier diagnosed cytomegalovirus status.

The CDR3 has 16 residues. Deletions cut 1 base from V and 0 bases from J, with 11 bases between. Germline lookup yields CDR1 SGHRS and CDR2 YFSETQ. The donors comprised healthy bone marrow donors. At the time of sampling, donors were nominally healthy, though unrecorded immune exposures were likely. Sample: PBMCs. The rearrangement uses TRBV5-1 and TRBJ1-3; no definite D call. This TCR came from a man aged 25 to 40 in good health and CMV-seropositive. Written as DNA, the CDR3 is TGCGCCAGCAGCTTGCCCTCAGCTAGCTCTGGAAACACCATATATTTT. It translates to CASSLPSASSGNTIYF.